This is a list of T cell receptor beta chains from one sample in a study of cytomegalovirus exposure and HLA in healthy donors. Sequencing was performed with immunoSEQ multiplex PCR; in TCRdb, only in-frame clones are kept and a portion is missing. Found here are around 120,000 clones, approximately 76% of them singletons; the top ten hold approximately 30%. Input material: PBMCs. The receptors were gathered from a man aged 60 to 69 in good health and CMV-seropositive. Both conserved end residues are part of each CDR3. Fields, in order: D gene, J gene, V gene, clone size, CDR3 protein, CDR3 DNA. D genes are given only for firm matches. A clone size is listed for some rows: how often the clone was seen (once, few, many), or a class if it is expanded.

-	TRBJ1-6	TRBV5-1	-	CASSLEGGMGNSPLHF	TGCGCCAGCAGCTTGGAAGGGGGAATGGGTAATTCACCCCTCCACTTT
TRBD2	TRBJ2-1	TRBV18	-	CASSPGVGLAGVSSYNEQFF	TGTGCCAGCTCACCGGGGGTCGGACTAGCGGGGGTGAGCTCCTACAATGAGCAGTTCTTC
-	TRBJ1-1	TRBV5-1	-	CASSLAAGSTEAFF	TGCGCCAGCAGCTTGGCGGCAGGATCCACTGAAGCTTTCTTT
TRBD1	TRBJ1-1	TRBV27	once	CASRTGGGGTEAFF	TGTGCCAGCAGGACAGGGGGCGGGGGCACTGAAGCTTTCTTT
TRBD1	TRBJ1-1	TRBV19	-	CASSAIRQGLDTEAFF	TGTGCCAGTAGCGCCATCCGACAGGGGTTGGACACTGAAGCTTTCTTT
-	TRBJ2-3	TRBV20-1	-	CSAGLADTQYF	TGCAGTGCTGGACTGGCAGATACGCAGTATTTT
TRBD1	TRBJ1-4	TRBV7-9	once	CASSLGTGGEKLFF	TGTGCCAGCAGCCTCGGGACAGGGGGTGAAAAACTGTTTTTT
-	TRBJ1-4	TRBV30	-	CAWTRGVNEKLFF	TGTGCCTGGACTCGGGGGGTTAATGAAAAACTGTTTTTT
TRBD1	TRBJ2-7	TRBV30	-	CAWSVGTGPRYEQYF	TGTGCCTGGAGTGTCGGGACAGGACCCCGCTACGAGCAGTACTTC
-	TRBJ1-2	TRBV11-2	once	CASSLPYREPNYGYTF	TGTGCCAGCAGCTTACCCTACAGGGAACCTAACTATGGCTACACCTTC
TRBD2	TRBJ2-1	TRBV2	-	CASNGGSYNEQFF	TGTGCCAGCAACGGGGGGAGCTACAATGAGCAGTTCTTC
-	TRBJ1-1	TRBV5-1	-	CASNHIGGNTEAFF	TGCGCCAGCAATCATATCGGCGGTAACACTGAAGCTTTCTTT
-	TRBJ1-1	TRBV7-8	-	CASSLGWRESAEAFF	TGTGCCAGCAGCTTAGGCTGGCGGGAATCAGCCGAAGCTTTCTTT
TRBD1	TRBJ1-4	TRBV11-2	-	CASSLQPTGTREKLFF	TGTGCCAGCAGCTTACAACCGACAGGGACTAGGGAAAAACTGTTTTTT
TRBD2	TRBJ2-1	TRBV14	-	CASSDRDYLNEQFF	TGTGCCAGCAGCGACCGGGACTACCTCAATGAGCAGTTCTTC
-	TRBJ1-5	TRBV7-2	-	CASSLVRPNAQHF	TGTGCCAGCAGCTTAGTGAGGCCCAACGCCCAGCATTTT
-	TRBJ1-5	TRBV19	-	CASSLDSGNQPQHF	TGTGCCAGTAGCTTAGACAGCGGCAATCAGCCCCAGCATTTT
TRBD1	TRBJ2-7	TRBV5-1	-	CASSAGQGFYEQYF	TGCGCCAGCAGCGCCGGACAGGGTTTCTACGAGCAGTACTTC
-	TRBJ1-5	TRBV28	few	CASSLTQGWQPQHF	TGTGCCAGCAGTTTAACACAGGGCTGGCAGCCCCAGCATTTT
-	TRBJ1-3	TRBV7-9	-	CASSFSDRGNTIYF	TGTGCCAGCAGCTTCTCGGACAGAGGAAACACCATATATTTT
-	TRBJ2-7	TRBV28	-	CASSQAGYEQYF	TGTGCCAGCAGTCAGGCGGGATACGAGCAGTACTTC
TRBD2	TRBJ2-1	TRBV5-1	-	CASSLGGSSYNEQFF	TGCGCCAGCAGCTTGGGCGGGAGCTCCTACAATGAGCAGTTCTTC
-	TRBJ1-3	TRBV5-5	once	CASSFTQDTYSGNTIYF	TGTGCCAGCAGCTTTACCCAGGACACCTACTCTGGAAACACCATATATTTT
-	TRBJ2-7	TRBV2	-	CASSATHEQYF	TGTGCCAGCAGCGCTACCCACGAGCAGTACTTC
-	TRBJ1-3	TRBV5-6	few	CASSPQGRYSSGNTIYF	TGTGCCAGCAGCCCCCAGGGCCGATATAGCTCTGGAAACACCATATATTTT
TRBD1	TRBJ2-6	TRBV6-6	-	CASLRTGVSGANVLTF	TGTGCCAGCTTGAGGACAGGGGTATCCGGGGCCAACGTCCTGACTTTC
-	TRBJ2-7	TRBV7-9	few	CASSSLTSSYEQYF	TGTGCCAGCAGCTCCTTGACTAGCTCCTACGAGCAGTACTTC
-	TRBJ2-7	TRBV5-1	few	CASSLTGSSYEQYF	TGCGCCAGCAGCTTGACAGGGAGTTCCTACGAGCAGTACTTC
-	TRBJ1-2	TRBV9	-	CASSPRGGEYGGYTF	TGTGCCAGCAGCCCCCGAGGGGGGGAGTATGGTGGCTACACCTTC
TRBD1	TRBJ1-2	TRBV27	-	CASSLSSGTGVHGYTF	TGTGCCAGCAGTTTATCGAGCGGGACAGGGGTACACGGCTACACCTTC
TRBD2	TRBJ2-3	TRBV5-6	-	CASSLSGSPDTQYF	TGTGCCAGCAGCCTTAGCGGGAGCCCAGATACGCAGTATTTT
-	TRBJ1-2	TRBV7-3	-	CASSLSVANYGYTF	TGTGCCAGCAGCTTATCCGTCGCTAACTATGGCTACACCTTC
-	TRBJ2-2	TRBV6-4	few	CASSDSSGTGELFF	TGTGCCAGCAGTGACTCGTCGGGTACCGGGGAGCTGTTTTTT
-	TRBJ2-7	TRBV11-2	-	CASSLEGRVAVYEQYF	TGTGCCAGCAGCTTAGAAGGAAGGGTAGCGGTTTACGAGCAGTACTTC
-	TRBJ2-1	TRBV11-3	-	CASSFENYNEQFF	TGTGCCAGCAGCTTTGAGAACTACAATGAGCAGTTCTTC
TRBD1	TRBJ1-1	TRBV7-8	-	CASSVGRQGARDRNTEAFF	TGTGCCAGCAGCGTTGGACGACAGGGGGCGAGGGATAGGAACACTGAAGCTTTCTTT
-	TRBJ1-1	TRBV16	-	CASSHITGGLNTEAFF	TGTGCCAGCAGCCATATAACCGGGGGGCTTAACACTGAAGCTTTCTTT
-	TRBJ2-5	TRBV18	-	CASSRVAGQETQYF	TGTGCCAGCTCCCGGGTTGCCGGCCAAGAGACCCAGTACTTC
-	TRBJ1-2	TRBV6-6	-	CASSYGTASGYGYTF	TGTGCCAGCAGTTACGGCACAGCCTCGGGGTATGGCTACACCTTC
-	TRBJ1-1	TRBV27	-	CASIGRGNTEAFF	TGTGCCAGCATAGGGAGGGGAAACACTGAAGCTTTCTTT
-	TRBJ1-3	TRBV30	-	CAWSLGGGFAGNTIYF	TGTGCCTGGAGTCTGGGGGGAGGGTTTGCAGGAAACACCATATATTTT
TRBD1	TRBJ1-5	TRBV4-1	-	CASSQVVGTGNQPQHF	TGCGCCAGCAGCCAAGTAGTTGGGACAGGCAATCAGCCCCAGCATTTT
TRBD1	TRBJ2-3	TRBV6-5	-	CASSYTDRGMTQYF	TGTGCCAGCAGTTACACCGACAGGGGGATGACGCAGTATTTT
TRBD1	TRBJ2-1	TRBV29-1	-	CSVPGQGSYNEQFF	TGCAGCGTCCCGGGACAGGGATCCTACAATGAGCAGTTCTTC
-	TRBJ1-1	TRBV7-7	-	CASSLKQGAEAFF	TGTGCCAGCAGCTTAAAACAGGGAGCTGAAGCTTTCTTT
TRBD2	TRBJ2-3	TRBV10-1	-	CASSPSGGSRTDTQYF	TGCGCCAGCAGCCCCTCGGGAGGGAGCCGTACAGATACGCAGTATTTT
TRBD2	TRBJ2-1	TRBV27	-	CASSGGGYEQFF	TGTGCCAGCAGTGGGGGGGGGTATGAGCAGTTCTTC
TRBD1	TRBJ2-7	TRBV28	-	CASKKQGARYEQYF	TGTGCCAGCAAGAAGCAGGGGGCTAGGTACGAGCAGTACTTC
TRBD1	TRBJ2-7	TRBV28	-	CASSFRQGDHYEQYF	TGTGCCAGCAGTTTCAGGCAGGGGGATCACTACGAGCAGTACTTC
-	TRBJ1-1	TRBV2	-	CASNGQGRTEAFF	TGTGCCAGCAATGGTCAGGGGCGTACTGAAGCTTTCTTT
-	TRBJ2-2	TRBV6-1	-	CASRDYTGELFF	TGTGCCAGCCGGGATTACACCGGGGAGCTGTTTTTT
-	TRBJ1-2	TRBV13	-	CASSTGRNYGYTF	TGTGCCAGCAGCACAGGACGTAACTATGGCTACACCTTC